This section outlines one T cell receptor (beta chain) sequence together with its context. Documented time point: blood from clinic visit 5 months post-surgery; TSC patient then seizure free. Sequencing was limited to surgery cases with top T cell transcript signatures in brain tissue. The data originate from a study of brain T cells in children with intractable seizures. Assay used: immunoSEQ multiplex PCR; TCRdb lists only in-frame clones, some missing. The table lists approximately 330,000 clones, roughly 93% of them singletons. Sample: peripheral blood, taken roughly 5 months after surgery. The TCR sequence derives from a boy less than two years old with tuberous sclerosis and intractable seizures.

This CDR3 is CASSGRSTGELFF. The CDR3 bases are TGTGCCAGCAGCGGGAGGAGCACCGGGGAGCTGTTTTTT. J is TRBJ2-2 and V is TRBV6-5, with 7 bases matching TRBD2. This CDR3 is 13 amino acids long. Germline lookup yields CDR1 MNHEY and CDR2 SVGAGI. The ends lost 6 bases at V and 4 bases at J; junction bases unmatched: 2.